This passage covers 4 T cell receptor beta chains from one sample sequenced in a study of blood T cell repertoires in COVID-19 (dated by TCRdb to 2020 to 2021). The library came from the immunoSEQ multiplex PCR assay. TCRdb obtained this table from immuneACCESS and retained in-frame rearrangements with V and J assigned. These tables miss some clones; where compared with another copy, unresolved V genes account for less than half of the shortfall, and the remainder is unexplained. This sample comprises around 220,000 clones, approximately 78% of them detected only once. The ten biggest clones cover roughly a tenth of the sample. The sequenced sample consisted of peripheral blood. These receptors were obtained from a woman of 80 years or more with acute or convalescent COVID-19.

The chain employs TRBV9 and TRBJ2-2; D is perhaps TRBD1 (8 bases). The germline V gene has CDR1 SGDLS and CDR2 YYNGEE. Trimming took 4 bases from V and 5 from J, leaving 21 bases between them. The CDR3 totals 17 residues. In DNA form, the CDR3 reads TGTGCCAGCAGCCCGAGGGACGGACAGGGAGGGACCGGGGAGCTGTTTTTT. Translation: CASSPRDGQGGTGELFF.

V and J are TRBV5-5 and TRBJ2-5; 11 bases map to TRBD1. V gave up 0 bases and J gave up 5 bases; unmatched junction bases: 9. Germline V gene sequence: CDR1 SGHKS, CDR2 YYEKEE (reference sequence). The CDR3 consists of 17 residues. The CDR3 DNA sequence: TGTGCCAGCAGCTTGGAGACCGGGACAGGGGGTCTCGAGACCCAGTACTTC. This gives the protein CASSLETGTGGLETQYF.

This clone was counted once. V and J are TRBV30 and TRBJ1-3, with D unresolved. Germline assignment: CDR1 GTSNPN and CDR2 SVGIG (reference sequence). V was pared by 2 bases and J by 0 bases, with 8 bases between. This CDR3 is built from 14 residues. In DNA form, the CDR3 reads TGTGCCTGGAGTCGAGGGAGCTCTGGAAACACCATATATTTT. The encoded protein is CAWSRGSSGNTIYF.

The V and J genes are TRBV18 and TRBJ2-6; D remains unclear. CDR3 length: 15 residues. Between the trimmed V and J ends, which lost 3 bases and 1 base, there was a span of 7 bases. Per germline, CDR1 KGHSH and CDR2 LQKENI. CDR3 sequence (DNA): TGTGCCAGCTCACCGATGGAGTCTGGGGCCAACGTCCTGACTTTC. Encoded protein: CASSPMESGANVLTF. The entire variable domain, with the rest obtained from reference TRBV18 and TRBJ2-6, is as follows: NAGVMQNPRHLVRRRGQEARLRCSPMKGHSHVYWYRQLPEEGLKFMVYLQKENIIDESGMPKERFSAEFPKEGPSILRIQQVVRGDSAAYFCASSPMESGANVLTFGAGSRLTVL.